The 31 T cell receptor beta chains in this list originate from one sample, sequenced in a study of Tregs in tolerant kidney transplant recipients. Assay used: immunoSEQ multiplex PCR; TCRdb lists only in-frame clones, some missing. The sample shows 60,000 to 65,000 clones, 95% to 98% of them seen only once. This sample comprised Tregs from blood, obtained before the transplant. These receptors came from a human donor who received a combined kidney and bone marrow transplant.

This chain links TRBV5-5 with TRBJ2-7, with TRBD1 matching 12 bases. This CDR3 contains 18 residues. V trimming: 4 bases; J trimming: 7 bases; junction bases outside the gene matches: 18. The V gene's germline CDR1 is SGHKS and CDR2 YYEKEE (reference sequence). The CDR3 nucleotides read TGTGCCAGCAGCGCGTCACTTCCGGGACAGGGGGCGGAGAGGGAGCAGTACTTC. Residues: CASSASLPGQGAEREQYF.

This chain connects TRBV27 to TRBJ2-1; 14 nucleotides match TRBD2. CDR1 and CDR2 from the germline V gene are MNHEY and SMNVEV (reference sequence). V was clipped by 5 bases and J by 12 bases; unmatched bases: 15. This CDR3 spans 17 amino acids. CDR3 residues: CASSKGTSGSFGLGQFF. CDR3 nucleotide sequence: TGTGCCAGCAGTAAAGGGACTAGCGGGAGTTTCGGCCTCGGGCAGTTCTTC.

The J gene is TRBJ1-2, the V gene TRBV25-1; D gene ambiguous. The CDR3 sequence is 12 residues long. Trimming removed 5 bases at V and 4 bases at J, with 8 bases between. The V gene's germline CDR1 is MGHDK and CDR2 SYGVNS. The CDR3 bases are TGTGCCAGCAGTTTCCCGGGCTATGGCTACACCTTC. As protein: CASSFPGYGYTF.

This chain joins TRBV6-1 and TRBJ2-3; the D is unclear. CDR3 size: 13 residues. Germline V gene data show CDR1 as MNHNS and CDR2 as SASEGT. Trimming left V 1 base short and J 8 bases short, with 10 bases between. This CDR3 is CASSEVAPSTQYF. The CDR3 coding sequence is TGTGCCAGCAGTGAAGTCGCACCTAGTACGCAGTATTTT.

The gene calls are TRBV6-6 and TRBJ2-5; 8 bases line up with TRBD2. The germline gives CDR1 MNHNY, CDR2 SVGAGI (reference sequence). The junction had 4 bases not matched to a gene; V was cut back by 8 bases and J by 5 bases. This CDR3 region has 12 residues. The CDR3 here is CASGRGGETQYF. The CDR3 DNA follows: TGTGCCAGCGGACGGGGGGGGGAGACCCAGTACTTC.

This rearrangement joins TRBV6-5 to TRBJ1-2, with TRBD1 as a possible D gene (6 bases). The V gene lost 7 bases and the J gene lost 4 bases, with 10 bases spanning the gap. From germline, CDR1 is MNHEY and CDR2 SVGAGI. The CDR3 runs 12 residues. Here the CDR3 DNA reads TGTGCCAGCACAGGGGCCGGCTATGGCTACACCTTC. As protein: CASTGAGYGYTF.

V gene TRBV5-4 combines with J gene TRBJ2-1; 11 nucleotides agree with TRBD2. V was pared by 3 bases and J by 6 bases, with 5 bases of the junction left unmatched. The CDR3 spans 15 residues. The germline gives CDR1 SGHNT, CDR2 YYREEE (reference sequence). The CDR3 is CASSWRLAGTNEQFF. The CDR3 DNA is TGTGCCAGCAGCTGGCGACTAGCGGGGACCAATGAGCAGTTCTTC.

The rearrangement links TRBV19 to TRBJ2-1; D not certain. Trimming shortened V by 1 base and J by 4 bases, and 8 bases separated the two germline ends. This CDR3 spans 14 amino acids. Germline values: CDR1 LNHDA, CDR2 SQIVND (reference sequence). CDR3 DNA sequence: TGTGCCAGTAGTATAGGAGCTAGATACAATGAGCAGTTCTTC. The encoded protein is CASSIGARYNEQFF.

The CDR3 protein is CASSPGLASYNEQFF. CDR3 sequence (DNA): TGCGCCAGCTCCCCGGGACTAGCGAGTTACAATGAGCAGTTCTTC. The chain carries TRBV5-1 and TRBJ2-1; 10 bases align to TRBD2. This CDR3 is 15 amino acids long. J was trimmed by 4 bases and V by 7 bases; bases with no gene match: 8. Germline CDR1 SGHRS, CDR2 YFSETQ. Using reference TRBV5-1 and TRBJ2-1 for the parts outside the CDR3, the full variable domain is KAGVTQTPRYLIKTRGQQVTLSCSPISGHRSVSWYQQTPGQGLQFLFEYFSETQRNKGNFPGRFSGRQFSNSRSEMNVSTLELGDSALYLCASSPGLASYNEQFFGPGTRLTVL.

J is TRBJ1-3 and V is TRBV4-1; D is unclear. Germline loops: CDR1 MGHRA, CDR2 YSYEKL. V gave up 4 bases and J gave up 1 base, with 17 bases separating them. The CDR3 has 17 residues. DNA for the CDR3: TGCGCCAGCAGCCGACCCGGACTGCCGTCGTCTGGAAACACCATATATTTT. It encodes CASSRPGLPSSGNTIYF.

The rearrangement links TRBV29-1 to TRBJ2-7, with D perhaps matching TRBD1 (6 bases). Per germline, CDR1 SQVTM and CDR2 ANQGSEA. Trimming took 1 base from V and 3 from J, leaving 10 bases between them. The CDR3 covers 13 residues. As DNA, the CDR3 is TGCAGCGTTGAAGGACAGGCCGGCTACGAGCAGTACTTC. Residues: CSVEGQAGYEQYF.

The rearrangement links TRBV27 to TRBJ2-7; TRBD1 is a possible D gene (5 bases). Trimming pared 8 bases from V and 1 base from J, leaving 12 bases between. CDR3 length equals 13 residues. Germline CDR1 is MNHEY and CDR2 is SMNVEV (reference sequence). The CDR3 DNA reads TGTGCCAGCGCACTATCAGGGTCCTACGAGCAGTACTTC. This gives the protein CASALSGSYEQYF.

CDR3 in DNA: TGTGCCACCAGCCGGGTGGGGAGCTCCTACAATGAGCAGTTCTTC. Translating it yields CATSRVGSSYNEQFF. This chain connects TRBV15 to TRBJ2-1; maybe TRBD2 (5 bases). Germline CDR1 and CDR2: LNHNV and YYDKDF (reference sequence). V was shortened by 5 bases and J by 0 bases, with 11 bases between the two germline ends. The CDR3 extends over 15 amino acids.

The chain joins TRBV11-3 to TRBJ1-2; a weak D match, TRBD1 (5 bases). Germline V CDR1 and CDR2: SGHNT, YENEEA. Trimming took off 5 bases at V and 8 bases at J, with 12 bases between the two ends. The CDR3 has 12 amino acids. The CDR3 DNA reads TGTGCCAGCAGCGTCCGACAGCTAGGCTACACCTTC. It specifies CASSVRQLGYTF.

The chain is built from TRBV9 and TRBJ2-3; D gene uncertain. This CDR3 region has 14 residues. Trimming took off 5 bases at V and 0 bases at J, with 10 bases between the two ends. Germline V gene sequence: CDR1 SGDLS, CDR2 YYNGEE. CDR3 sequence: CASRATASTDTQYF. Written as DNA, the CDR3 is TGTGCCAGCAGAGCGACCGCTAGCACAGATACGCAGTATTTT.

This chain links TRBV5-4 with TRBJ2-5; D is perhaps TRBD1 (6 bases). The CDR3 runs 13 residues. V lost 4 bases and J 2 bases, leaving 9 bases between the germline ends. Germline CDR1 and CDR2: SGHNT and YYREEE (reference sequence). The CDR3 region has the DNA TGTGCCAGCAGCACAGGACAGCAAGAGACCCAGTACTTC. It translates to CASSTGQQETQYF.

The rearrangement joins TRBV11-3 to TRBJ2-2; 8 bases fit TRBD1. The J segment lost 6 bases and the V segment lost 5 bases, leaving 8 bases of the junction unmatched. The CDR3 consists of 15 residues. CDR1 is SGHNT, CDR2 YENEEA, per germline. The CDR3 DNA reads TGTGCCAGCAGCCGGGCGGACAGGGTAGCCGGGGAGCTGTTTTTT. It codes for CASSRADRVAGELFF.

This chain links TRBV5-1 with TRBJ2-7; a weak D match, TRBD2 (5 bases). The CDR3 totals 18 residues. Germline assignment: CDR1 SGHRS and CDR2 YFSETQ. V was pared by 2 bases and J by 3 bases, with 24 bases between. The CDR3 nucleotides read TGCGCCAGCAGCTTTAGAGGGTCCCTCAGGCAGAGAAACTACGAGCAGTACTTC. Its translation is CASSFRGSLRQRNYEQYF.

The chain combines TRBV19 with TRBJ2-5, with a tentative D call TRBD2 (5 bases). The CDR3 extends over 14 amino acids. Germline CDR1 reads LNHDA; CDR2 reads SQIVND (reference sequence). V was cut by 8 bases and J by 2 bases, with 15 bases left in between. In DNA form, the CDR3 reads TGTGCCAGTTCTTCCACGGGGAGACAAGAGACCCAGTACTTC. Translating gives CASSSTGRQETQYF.

The CDR3 loop reads CASSGGGYGEKLFF. The CDR3 region has the DNA TGTGCCAGCAGTGGGGGAGGGTACGGTGAAAAACTGTTTTTT. The V gene is TRBV25-1, the J gene TRBJ1-4; no clear D. The V end lost 4 bases, the J end lost 7 bases, and 13 bases lay between the germline ends. Germline-derived CDR1 and CDR2 are MGHDK and SYGVNS. CDR3 length: 14 amino acids.

In its sample, this clone was seen once. The V call is TRBV18, the J call TRBJ1-5; 8 nucleotides match TRBD1. The junction had 4 bases not matched to a gene; V was cut back by 3 bases and J by 3 bases. CDR1 and CDR2 from the germline V gene are KGHSH and LQKENI. The CDR3 contains 15 residues. The CDR3 sequence is CASSPGQGVNQPQHF. Written as DNA, the CDR3 is TGTGCCAGCTCACCTGGACAGGGCGTCAATCAGCCCCAGCATTTT.

This chain links TRBV6-4 with TRBJ2-3, with TRBD1 identical over 8 bases. Germline V CDR1 and CDR2: MRHNA, SNTAGT. With 2 bases clipped from V and 3 bases from J, the junction kept 4 bases outside the gene matches. The CDR3 totals 15 residues. The CDR3 DNA is TGTGCCAGCAGTGACACAGGGGGTTCAACAGATACGCAGTATTTT. This codes for CASSDTGGSTDTQYF.

The V call is TRBV18, the J call TRBJ2-7, with TRBD2 matching 7 bases. The ends lost 6 bases at V and 3 bases at J; junction bases unmatched: 14. The length of the CDR3 is 16 residues. Germline-derived CDR1 and CDR2 are KGHSH and LQKENI. The CDR3 bases are TGTGCCAGCTCGCCCACAGGCGGGAGAGGGAACTACGAGCAGTACTTC. It codes for CASSPTGGRGNYEQYF.

J is TRBJ1-6 and V is TRBV21-1; the listed D gene, TRBD1, was not tested against the DNA. TRBV21-1 counts as a pseudogene. The CDR3 runs to 18 residues. CDR3 in DNA: TGTGCCAGCAGCAAAGTTTTCCTGGGAAGACAGTTGAATTCACCCCTCCACTTT. Translating gives CASSKVFLGRQLNSPLHF.

The V gene is TRBV7-9, the J gene TRBJ1-5; 7 positions agree with TRBD1. After removal of 1 base from V and 4 bases from J, the junction contained 13 bases not matched to a gene. The germline CDR1 and CDR2 sequences are SEHNR and FQNEAQ (reference sequence). This CDR3 spans 18 amino acids. The CDR3, as DNA: TGTGCCAGCAGCTTAGTATTAGTGGAGGGGGCGGTTAATCAGCCCCAGCATTTT. It translates to CASSLVLVEGAVNQPQHF.

V usage is TRBV9 and J usage is TRBJ2-2, with 10 bases identical to TRBD1. CDR1 SGDLS and CDR2 YYNGEE come from the germline V gene. This CDR3 is built from 15 residues. Trimming at V came to 4 bases and at J to 6 bases, leaving 6 bases not matched to a gene. CDR3 bases: TGTGCCAGCAGCACGACAGGGGGCGCCGCCGGGGAGCTGTTTTTT. Its translation is CASSTTGGAAGELFF.

The J gene is TRBJ2-1, the V gene TRBV5-1; the D gene is possibly TRBD2 (5 bases). The CDR3 consists of 14 residues. Germline CDR1 and CDR2: SGHRS and YFSETQ. V lost 0 bases and J lost 2, with 6 bases in between. CDR3 loop: CASSLAGTYNEQFF. The CDR3 nucleotides read TGCGCCAGCAGCTTGGCCGGGACCTACAATGAGCAGTTCTTC.

The gene calls are TRBV5-7 and TRBJ2-7; TRBD1 aligns across 7 bases. TRBV5-7 is known as an ORF, though its function is uncertain. This CDR3 spans 15 amino acids. J gave up 3 bases and V 3 bases, and 9 bases lay outside the gene matches. The CDR3 coding sequence is TGTGCCAGCAGCTCTTCCCTGGGACAGTTCTACGAGCAGTACTTC. Its protein is CASSSSLGQFYEQYF.

This clone was picked up one time. The V gene is TRBV2, the J gene TRBJ2-7; D is uncertain. V lost 6 bases to trimming and J lost 2 bases, with 17 bases between them. The CDR3 spans 15 residues. CDR1 and CDR2 from the germline V gene are SNHLY and FYNNEI. This CDR3 is CASRELTVITYEQYF. In DNA, the CDR3 is TGTGCCAGCAGAGAACTAACAGTTATAACCTACGAGCAGTACTTC. Together with reference TRBV2 and TRBJ2-7, the CDR3 gives the full variable domain: EPEVTQTPSHQVTQMGQEVILRCVPISNHLYFYWYRQILGQKVEFLVSFYNNEISEKSEIFDDQFSVERPDGSNFTLKIRSTKLEDSAMYFCASRELTVITYEQYFGPGTRLTVT.

This clone was seen only once. This chain links TRBV27 with TRBJ2-1; TRBD1 agrees at 8 bases. J was trimmed by 5 bases and V by 3 bases; bases with no gene match: 6. There are 15 residues in the CDR3. The germline V gene encodes CDR1 MNHEY and CDR2 SMNVEV (reference sequence). The CDR3 sequence is CASSFQGALHNEQFF. The CDR3 coding sequence is TGTGCCAGCAGTTTTCAGGGGGCGTTGCACAATGAGCAGTTCTTC.

The genes are TRBV28 and TRBJ2-1; the match to TRBD1 covers 10 bases. The CDR3 is 14 amino acids. Looked up from germline, CDR1 is MDHEN and CDR2 is SYDVKM. Losses at the gene ends were 10 bases for V and 7 bases for J; bases not matched to a gene: 10. The CDR3 DNA sequence: TGTGCCACCACACCGGGACAGGGGAGGAATGAGCAGTTCTTC. It codes for CATTPGQGRNEQFF.